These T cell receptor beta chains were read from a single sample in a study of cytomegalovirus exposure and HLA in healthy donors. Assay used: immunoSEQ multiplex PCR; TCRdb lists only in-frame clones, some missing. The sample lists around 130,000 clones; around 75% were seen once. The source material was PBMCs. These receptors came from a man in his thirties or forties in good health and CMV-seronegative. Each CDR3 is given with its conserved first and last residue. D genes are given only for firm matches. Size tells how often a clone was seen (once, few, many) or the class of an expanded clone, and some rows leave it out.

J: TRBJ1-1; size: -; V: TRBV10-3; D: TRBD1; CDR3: CAISGVTGTAKEAFF; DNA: TGTGCCATCAGTGGAGTTACCGGGACAGCAAAAGAAGCTTTCTTT
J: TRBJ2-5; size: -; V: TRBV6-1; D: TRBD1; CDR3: CASCPRQGRETQYF; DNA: TGTGCCAGCTGCCCCCGACAGGGACGGGAGACCCAGTACTTC
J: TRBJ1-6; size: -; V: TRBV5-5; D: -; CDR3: CASTRELHNSPLHF; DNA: TGTGCCAGCACTCGAGAGCTCCATAATTCACCCCTCCACTTT
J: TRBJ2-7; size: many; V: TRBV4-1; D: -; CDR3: CASSLYRGNEQYF; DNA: TGCGCCAGCAGCCTCTATAGAGGGAACGAGCAGTACTTC
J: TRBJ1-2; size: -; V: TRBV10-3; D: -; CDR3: CAISRDSYGYTF; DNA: TGTGCCATCTCTCGGGATTCCTATGGCTACACCTTC
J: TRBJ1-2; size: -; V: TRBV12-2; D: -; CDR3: CASRLGHTGDGYTF; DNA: TGTGCAAGTCGCTTAGGGCACACGGGGGACGGCTACACCTTC
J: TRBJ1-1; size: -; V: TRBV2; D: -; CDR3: CASSEDSRDRMNTEAFF; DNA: TGTGCCAGCAGTGAAGATAGTCGGGATCGGATGAACACTGAAGCTTTCTTT
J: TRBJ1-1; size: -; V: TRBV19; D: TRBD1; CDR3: CASSMISGTGQFVAFF; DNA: TGTGCCAGTAGTATGATCTCCGGGACAGGGCAATTTGTAGCTTTCTTT
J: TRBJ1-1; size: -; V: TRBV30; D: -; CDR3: CAWSVGGGRGAFF; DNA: TGTGCCTGGAGCGTTGGAGGAGGGCGGGGAGCTTTCTTT
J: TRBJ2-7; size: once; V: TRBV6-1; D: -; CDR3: CASSVAPGFSYEQYF; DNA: TGTGCCAGCAGTGTAGCCCCGGGGTTCTCCTACGAGCAGTACTTC
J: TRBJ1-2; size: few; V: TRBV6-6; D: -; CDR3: CASSPHTPPATF; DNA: TGTGCCAGCAGTCCCCACACCCCCCCCGCTACCTTC
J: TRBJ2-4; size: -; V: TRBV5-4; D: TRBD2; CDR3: CASSPGLAGVRAKNIQYF; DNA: TGTGCCAGCAGCCCGGGACTAGCGGGAGTCCGGGCCAAAAACATTCAGTACTTC
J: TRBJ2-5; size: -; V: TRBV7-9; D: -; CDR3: CASSLQGTVKETQYF; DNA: TGTGCCAGCAGCCTACAGGGTACGGTCAAAGAGACCCAGTACTTC
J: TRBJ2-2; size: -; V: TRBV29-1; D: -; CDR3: CSALTGELFF; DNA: TGCAGCGCCCTAACCGGGGAGCTGTTTTTT
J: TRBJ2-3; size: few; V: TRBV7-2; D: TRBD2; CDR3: CASSTRGVAGVSTDTQYF; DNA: TGTGCCAGCAGCACCAGGGGCGTAGCGGGGGTTAGCACAGATACGCAGTATTTT
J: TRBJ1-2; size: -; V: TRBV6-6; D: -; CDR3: CASSYSREGGYTF; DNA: TGTGCCAGCAGTTACTCTCGGGAGGGCGGCTACACCTTC
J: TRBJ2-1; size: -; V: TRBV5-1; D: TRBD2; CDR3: CASSFPGHEAGEKLYEQFF; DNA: TGCGCCAGCAGCTTTCCGGGACATGAAGCGGGAGAGAAGTTATATGAGCAGTTCTTC
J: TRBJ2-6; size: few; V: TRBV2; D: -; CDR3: CASSEESTGANVLTF; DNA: TGTGCCAGCAGTGAAGAAAGCACTGGGGCCAACGTCCTGACTTTC
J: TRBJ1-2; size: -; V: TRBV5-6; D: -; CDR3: CASSLGQPSYGYTF; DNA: TGTGCCAGCAGCTTGGGACAGCCGAGCTATGGCTACACCTTC
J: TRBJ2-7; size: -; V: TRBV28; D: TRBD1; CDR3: CASSLAGTGTYEQYF; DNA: TGTGCCAGCAGTTTAGCCGGGACAGGGACCTACGAGCAGTACTTC
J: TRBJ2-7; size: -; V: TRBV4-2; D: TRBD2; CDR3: CASGDSGGAYEQYF; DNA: TGTGCCAGCGGCGACTCGGGAGGCGCCTACGAGCAGTACTTC
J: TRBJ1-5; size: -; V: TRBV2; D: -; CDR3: CASMGRGNQPQHF; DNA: TGTGCCAGCATGGGTCGGGGCAATCAGCCCCAGCATTTT
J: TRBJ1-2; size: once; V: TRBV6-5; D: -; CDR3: CASSYSQGFDGYTF; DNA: TGTGCCAGCAGTTACTCGCAGGGGTTTGATGGCTACACCTTC
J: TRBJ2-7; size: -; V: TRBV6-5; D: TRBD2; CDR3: CASSGGGEQYF; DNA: TGTGCCAGCAGTGGGGGGGGCGAGCAGTACTTC
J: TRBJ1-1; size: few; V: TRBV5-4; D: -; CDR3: CASRATVNTEAFF; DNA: TGTGCCAGCAGGGCCACAGTGAACACTGAAGCTTTCTTT
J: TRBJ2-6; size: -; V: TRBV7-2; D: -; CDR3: CASSYPRVGSGANVLTF; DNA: TGTGCCAGCAGCTATCCCCGGGTTGGCTCTGGGGCCAACGTCCTGACTTTC
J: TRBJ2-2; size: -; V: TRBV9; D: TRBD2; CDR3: CASSTRTSGGSLGTGELFF; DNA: TGTGCCAGCAGCACCCGGACTAGCGGGGGGTCGTTGGGCACCGGGGAGCTGTTTTTT
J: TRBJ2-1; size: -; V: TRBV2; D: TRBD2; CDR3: CADGRWEGREQFF; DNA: TGTGCCGATGGGAGGTGGGAGGGTCGGGAGCAGTTCTTC